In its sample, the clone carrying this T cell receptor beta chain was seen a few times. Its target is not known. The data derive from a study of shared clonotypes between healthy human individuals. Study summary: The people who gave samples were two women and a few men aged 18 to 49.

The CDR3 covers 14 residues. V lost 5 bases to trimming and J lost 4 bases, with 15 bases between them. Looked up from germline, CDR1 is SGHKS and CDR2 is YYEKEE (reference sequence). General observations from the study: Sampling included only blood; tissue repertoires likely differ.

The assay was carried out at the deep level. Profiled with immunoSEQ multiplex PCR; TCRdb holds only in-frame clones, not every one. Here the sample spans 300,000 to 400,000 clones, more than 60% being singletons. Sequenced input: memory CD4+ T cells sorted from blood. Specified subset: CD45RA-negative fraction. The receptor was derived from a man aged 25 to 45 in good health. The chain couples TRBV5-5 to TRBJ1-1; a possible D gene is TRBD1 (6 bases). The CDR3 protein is CASSPDRGFTEAFF. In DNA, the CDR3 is TGTGCCAGCAGTCCGGACAGAGGGTTCACTGAAGCTTTCTTT.